A single sample is the source of the 20 T cell receptor beta chains below, sequenced in a study of blood T cell repertoires in COVID-19. TCRdb keeps only in-frame clones here, not all; method: immunoSEQ multiplex PCR. In the table there are 90,000 to 110,000 clones, roughly 87% of which are singletons. Specimen: peripheral blood. The receptors originated from a man in his fifties with acute or convalescent COVID-19.

This clone was found once. The gene calls are TRBV28 and TRBJ2-6, with 9 bases lining up with TRBD1. Germline trimming cut 5 bases from V and 3 bases from J; bases unmatched to any gene: 5. Per germline, CDR1 MDHEN and CDR2 SYDVKM. The CDR3 is 16 amino acids. This CDR3 reads CASSQQGALGANVLTF. In nucleotides, the CDR3 is TGTGCCAGCAGTCAACAGGGGGCGCTTGGGGCCAACGTCCTGACTTTC.

The chain links TRBV19 to TRBJ1-2; TRBD1 agrees at 8 bases. CDR1 and CDR2 (germline): LNHDA, SQIVND (reference sequence). V gave up 3 bases and J gave up 8 bases; unmatched junction bases: 8. The CDR3 is 14 amino acids. The CDR3 is CASSMDRELGGYTF. The DNA for the CDR3 is TGTGCCAGTAGTATGGACAGGGAATTGGGCGGCTACACCTTC.

The V call is TRBV4-1, the J call TRBJ1-4; 10 nucleotides line up with TRBD1. Germline V gives CDR1 MGHRA, CDR2 YSYEKL. With 4 bases clipped from V and 8 bases from J, the junction kept 7 bases outside the gene matches. The CDR3 has 15 amino acids. CDR3 sequence: CASSLRQGAKEKLFF. CDR3 bases: TGCGCCAGCAGCCTGCGACAGGGGGCAAAGGAAAAACTGTTTTTT.

The chain links TRBV3-1 (or the pseudogene TRBV3-2) to TRBJ1-1, with unresolved D. The CDR3 is 17 residues long. V was trimmed by 1 base and J by 0 bases, leaving 15 bases between them. CDR1 is LGHDT, CDR2 YNNKEL, per germline (reference sequence). The CDR3 spells CASSQAYVRSMNTEAFF. CDR3 DNA: TGTGCCAGCAGCCAAGCTTACGTTCGGAGCATGAACACTGAAGCTTTCTTT.

J is TRBJ1-6 and V is TRBV5-1; 7 nucleotides align to TRBD1. J lost 14 bases, V lost 4 bases, and 12 bases had no gene match. In germline, CDR1 is SGHRS, CDR2 YFSETQ. CDR3 length: 14 amino acids. CDR3 coding DNA: TGCGCCAGCAGCCTTGGGACAGAACAAGGGACCCTCCACTTT. Protein sequence: CASSLGTEQGTLHF.

This chain connects TRBV5-1 to TRBJ2-2, with TRBD1 identical over 9 bases. The V segment lost 1 base and the J segment 6 bases; nucleotides outside the gene matches: 7. Germline V CDR1 and CDR2: SGHRS, YFSETQ. The CDR3 runs 16 residues. CDR3 region: CASSLSAQGAAGELFF. Written as DNA, the CDR3 is TGCGCCAGCAGCTTGTCAGCACAGGGGGCCGCCGGGGAGCTGTTTTTT.

This chain uses TRBV6-5 with TRBJ1-1, with D hard to call. The V end lost 3 bases, the J end lost 3 bases, and 11 bases lay between the germline ends. CDR3 length equals 14 residues. Germline loops: CDR1 MNHEY, CDR2 SVGAGI. The CDR3 DNA sequence: TGTGCCAGCAGTTATTTTTCCTCGGACACTGAAGCTTTCTTT. Its protein product is CASSYFSSDTEAFF.

This clone was recorded only once. This chain links TRBV10-1 with TRBJ2-2; TRBD2 matches at 7 bases. V shed 3 bases and J 5 bases; nucleotides not matched to a gene: 3. The CDR3 runs 14 residues. The V gene's germline CDR1 is WNHNN and CDR2 SYGVQD (reference sequence). DNA of the CDR3: TGCGCCAGCAGTGATATGGGGGGGACCGGGGAGCTGTTTTTT. Its protein product is CASSDMGGTGELFF.

This clone was observed a handful of times. The gene calls are TRBV7-2 and TRBJ2-7; 8 bases are a match to TRBD2. V shed 2 bases, J shed 0 bases, and the junction held 3 bases outside the gene matches. This CDR3 spans 15 amino acids. Germline loops: CDR1 SGHTA, CDR2 FQGNSA. CDR3 sequence (DNA): TGTGCCAGCAGCTTAATGAGCGGGAGCTCCTACGAGCAGTACTTC. Translating it yields CASSLMSGSSYEQYF.

This clone was recorded only once. The chain has TRBV5-1 and TRBJ2-5; 7 bases line up with TRBD2. CDR3 length: 15 residues. V trimming: 5 bases; J trimming: 2 bases; junction bases outside the gene matches: 9. Germline assignment: CDR1 SGHRS and CDR2 YFSETQ. The CDR3 sequence: CASRSIGLDQETQYF. For the CDR3, the DNA is TGCGCCAGCAGATCCATCGGACTAGATCAAGAGACCCAGTACTTC. The full variable domain, rest sourced from reference TRBV5-1 and TRBJ2-5, is KAGVTQTPRYLIKTRGQQVTLSCSPISGHRSVSWYQQTPGQGLQFLFEYFSETQRNKGNFPGRFSGRQFSNSRSEMNVSTLELGDSALYLCASRSIGLDQETQYFGPGTRLLVL.

The chain links TRBV7-6 to TRBJ2-2; tentatively, D is TRBD2 (6 bases). V dropped 0 bases and J dropped 4 bases, with 12 bases sitting between them. CDR1 and CDR2 from the germline V gene are SGHVS and FNYEAQ. The CDR3 sequence is 16 residues long. DNA of the CDR3: TGTGCCAGCAGCTTAGCGGGCGGGCGGGGCACCGGGGAGCTGTTTTTT. Translated: CASSLAGGRGTGELFF.

The chain uses TRBV12-3 or TRBV12-4 and TRBJ1-3; TRBD1 might be the D (6 bases). Trimming left V 8 bases short and J 5 bases short, with 13 bases between. The length of the CDR3 is 13 residues. The CDR3: CASCQGNRNTIYF. In DNA form, the CDR3 reads TGTGCCAGCTGCCAGGGGAACCGAAACACCATATATTTT.

There are a few counts of this clone. This chain joins TRBV28 and TRBJ1-2; D gene uncertain. Trimming left V 3 bases short and J 1 base short, with 3 bases between. Per the germline V gene, CDR1 is MDHEN and CDR2 is SYDVKM. There are 12 residues in the CDR3. CDR3 sequence reads: CASSFGNYGYTF. The DNA of the CDR3 is TGTGCCAGCAGTTTCGGTAACTATGGCTACACCTTC.

Here the CDR3 reads CSVSGTGSNQPQHF. The CDR3 DNA sequence: TGCAGCGTTTCCGGGACAGGGAGCAATCAGCCCCAGCATTTT. The chain joins TRBV29-1 to TRBJ1-5; TRBD1 agrees at 9 bases. CDR1 and CDR2 (germline): SQVTM, ANQGSEA. This CDR3 is 14 amino acids long. J gave up 1 base and V 5 bases, and 3 bases lay outside the gene matches.

This chain links TRBV6-5 with TRBJ1-4; 8 nucleotides match TRBD1. Per the germline V gene, CDR1 is MNHEY and CDR2 is SVGAGI. V was pared by 1 base and J by 5 bases, with 3 bases of the junction left unmatched. The CDR3 contains 15 residues. The CDR3, as DNA: TGTGCCAGCAGTTACTTGGGGACAGGCAATGAAAAACTGTTTTTT. Protein product: CASSYLGTGNEKLFF.

The chain couples TRBV12-5 to TRBJ1-1, with D possibly TRBD1 on 6 matching bases. The CDR3 extends over 13 amino acids. The germline V gene encodes CDR1 LGHNT and CDR2 FRNRAP. Trimming stripped 5 bases from V and 1 base from J, with 8 bases between. The CDR3 sequence is CASGPQGNTEAFF. Written as DNA, the CDR3 is TGTGCTAGTGGTCCACAGGGGAACACTGAAGCTTTCTTT.

The V call is TRBV7-9, the J call TRBJ1-1; D is perhaps TRBD1 (5 bases). Germline V gives CDR1 SEHNR, CDR2 FQNEAQ (reference sequence). The CDR3 is made up of 17 amino acids. Trimming shortened V by 5 bases and J by 3 bases, and 22 bases separated the two germline ends. The chain's CDR3 is CASSPTLRGGADTEAFF. CDR3 sequence (DNA): TGTGCCAGCAGCCCTACCCTTCGGGGAGGGGCAGACACTGAAGCTTTCTTT.

This clone came up once. The chain links TRBV5-1 to TRBJ2-3; the match to TRBD2 covers 9 bases. The ends lost 4 bases at V and 5 bases at J; junction bases unmatched: 8. The CDR3 consists of 15 residues. From germline, CDR1 is SGHRS and CDR2 YFSETQ. The CDR3 coding sequence is TGCGCCAGCAGCCTAGCGGGGTACGAAGGAGATACGCAGTATTTT. Translation gives CASSLAGYEGDTQYF.

The sample holds a few counts of this clone. This sequence joins TRBV5-5 and TRBJ2-7, with 11 nucleotides matching TRBD1. V dropped 3 bases and J dropped 6; count of bases not matched to a gene: 5. Germline V CDR1 and CDR2: SGHKS, YYEKEE (reference sequence). The CDR3 covers 14 residues. CDR3 amino acids: CASSWGQGDFEQYF. The CDR3 bases are TGTGCCAGCAGCTGGGGACAGGGGGATTTCGAGCAGTACTTC.

The chain recombines TRBV5-6 with TRBJ1-3, with a possible D match to TRBD1 (5 bases). CDR1 is SGHDT and CDR2 is YYEEEE in the germline V gene. CDR3 size: 14 residues. V dropped 0 bases and J dropped 5 bases, with 9 bases sitting between them. This CDR3 reads CASSLVGARNTIYF. The CDR3 DNA sequence: TGTGCCAGCAGCTTGGTTGGGGCCAGAAACACCATATATTTT. Together with reference TRBV5-6 and TRBJ1-3, the CDR3 gives the full variable domain: DAGVTQSPTHLIKTRGQQVTLRCSPKSGHDTVSWYQQALGQGPQFIFQYYEEEERQRGNFPDRFSGHQFPNYSSELNVNALLLGDSALYLCASSLVGARNTIYFGEGSWLTVV.